The 10 T cell receptor beta chains presented below share a single source sample, sequenced in a study of shared clonotypes between healthy human individuals. Assay: immunoSEQ multiplex PCR; the TCRdb copy retains only in-frame clones and omits some. The table has a few hundred thousand clones, under 80% seen once; the top ten hold around 10%. Sequenced: memory CD4+ T cells sorted from blood. Subset: CD45RA-negative fraction. These receptors originate from a man aged 25-45 years in good health.

The chain combines TRBV6-6 with TRBJ2-7; the match to TRBD2 covers 10 bases. With 2 bases clipped from V and 3 bases from J, the junction kept 4 bases outside the gene matches. Per the germline V gene, CDR1 is MNHNY and CDR2 is SVGAGI (reference sequence). The CDR3 is 15 residues long. CDR3 amino acids: CASSYELAGNYEQYF. CDR3 bases: TGTGCCAGCAGTTACGAACTAGCGGGGAACTACGAGCAGTACTTC.

This clone was recorded a few times. The chain links TRBV7-8 to TRBJ2-1; 7 bases are a match to TRBD2. The CDR3 has 15 amino acids. Losses at the gene ends were 5 bases for V and 4 bases for J; bases not matched to a gene: 8. Per germline, CDR1 SGHVS and CDR2 FQNEAQ. CDR3 residues: CASSISGQPYNEQFF. The CDR3 DNA sequence: TGTGCCAGCAGCATTAGCGGGCAGCCTTACAATGAGCAGTTCTTC.

The chain has TRBV2 and TRBJ2-5, with TRBD1 as a possible D gene (6 bases). In germline, CDR1 is SNHLY, CDR2 FYNNEI. Between the trimmed V and J ends, which lost 6 bases and 5 bases, there was a span of 19 bases. This CDR3 region has 15 residues. CDR3 sequence: CASRRSGTQGETQYF. The CDR3 coding sequence is TGTGCCAGCAGGAGATCCGGGACCCAGGGGGAGACCCAGTACTTC.

The V call is TRBV2, the J call TRBJ2-2; 8 positions match TRBD2. Germline-derived CDR1 and CDR2 are SNHLY and FYNNEI. The CDR3 is 15 amino acids. The V and J ends lost 5 bases and 0 bases, in that order; junction bases with no gene match: 2. The CDR3, as DNA: TGTGCCAGCAGTACTAGCGGAGCGAACACCGGGGAGCTGTTTTTT. Protein product: CASSTSGANTGELFF.

The CDR3 nucleotides read TGTGCCAGCAGCTCGGGATCCGGGGCTCTAGCCTACGAGCAGTACTTC. Residues: CASSSGSGALAYEQYF. V gene TRBV5-4 combines with J gene TRBJ2-7; TRBD1 or TRBD2 may be the D gene (5 bases each). V dropped 3 bases and J dropped 2 bases, with 18 bases sitting between them. CDR3 size: 16 residues. Germline V gene lookup returns CDR1 SGHNT and CDR2 YYREEE (reference sequence).

This clone occurred a few times. The chain has TRBV5-1 and TRBJ2-5, with D possibly matching TRBD2 (6 bases). Germline loops: CDR1 SGHRS, CDR2 YFSETQ. The CDR3 runs to 13 residues. The V end was cut by 5 bases, the J end by 2 bases, with 10 bases between. CDR3 amino acids: CASRGLPQETQYF. CDR3 in DNA: TGCGCCAGCAGAGGACTACCACAAGAGACCCAGTACTTC.

This chain connects TRBV7-2 to TRBJ2-2; possibly TRBD1 for D (6 bases). Trimming cost V 1 base and J 0 bases, with 9 bases left between them. CDR1 is SGHTA and CDR2 is FQGNSA in the germline V gene. The CDR3 has 16 amino acids. The chain's CDR3 is CASSLEAGANTGELFF. The CDR3 DNA sequence: TGTGCCAGCAGCTTAGAGGCAGGGGCGAACACCGGGGAGCTGTTTTTT.

This clone was seen only a few times. The chain joins TRBV5-4 to TRBJ2-7; TRBD2 matches at 7 bases. V was pared by 4 bases and J by 7 bases, with 20 bases of the junction left unmatched. This CDR3 is built from 17 residues. Germline CDR1 is SGHNT and CDR2 is YYREEE (reference sequence). The CDR3 sequence: CASSPRAGVSVRSEQYF. The CDR3 coding sequence is TGTGCCAGCAGCCCGCGGGCGGGGGTTAGCGTTAGGTCGGAGCAGTACTTC.

V usage is TRBV7-2 and J usage is TRBJ1-2, with unresolved D. The CDR3 runs to 14 residues. The V end lost 1 base, the J end lost 8 bases, and 14 bases lay between the germline ends. The V gene's germline CDR1 is SGHTA and CDR2 FQGNSA. CDR3 sequence: CASSLGSSPGGYTF. The CDR3 region has the DNA TGTGCCAGCAGCTTAGGGAGCAGTCCTGGGGGCTACACCTTC.

The gene calls are TRBV6-6 and TRBJ2-7; D perhaps matches TRBD2 (6 bases). The germline CDR1 and CDR2 sequences are MNHNY and SVGAGI (reference sequence). V shed 8 bases and J shed 3 bases, with 14 bases lying between them. CDR3 size: 13 residues. The CDR3 DNA reads TGTGCCAGCGGCGAGCCGGAGGGCTACGAGCAGTACTTC. This translates into CASGEPEGYEQYF.